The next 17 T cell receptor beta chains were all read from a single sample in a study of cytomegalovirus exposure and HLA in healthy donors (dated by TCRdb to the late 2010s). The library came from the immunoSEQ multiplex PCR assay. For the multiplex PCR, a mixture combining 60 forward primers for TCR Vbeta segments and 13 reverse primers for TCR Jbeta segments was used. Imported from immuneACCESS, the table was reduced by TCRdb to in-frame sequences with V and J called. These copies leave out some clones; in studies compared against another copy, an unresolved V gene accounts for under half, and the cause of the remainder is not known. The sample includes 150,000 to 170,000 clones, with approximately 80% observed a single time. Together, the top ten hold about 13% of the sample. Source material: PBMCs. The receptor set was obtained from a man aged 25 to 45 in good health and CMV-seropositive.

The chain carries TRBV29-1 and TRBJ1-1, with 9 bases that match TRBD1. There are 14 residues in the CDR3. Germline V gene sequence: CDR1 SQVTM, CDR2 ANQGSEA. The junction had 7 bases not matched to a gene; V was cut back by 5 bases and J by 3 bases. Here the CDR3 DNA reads TGCAGCGTTAATATACAGGGGGCCGACACTGAAGCTTTCTTT. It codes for CSVNIQGADTEAFF.

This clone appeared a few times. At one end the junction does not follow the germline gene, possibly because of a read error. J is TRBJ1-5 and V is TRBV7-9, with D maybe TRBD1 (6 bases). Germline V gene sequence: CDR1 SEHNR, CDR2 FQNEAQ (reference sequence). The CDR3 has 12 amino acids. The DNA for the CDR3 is TGTTCCAGCAGCTCAGGGGATCAGCCCCAGCATTTT. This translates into CSSSSGDQPQHF.

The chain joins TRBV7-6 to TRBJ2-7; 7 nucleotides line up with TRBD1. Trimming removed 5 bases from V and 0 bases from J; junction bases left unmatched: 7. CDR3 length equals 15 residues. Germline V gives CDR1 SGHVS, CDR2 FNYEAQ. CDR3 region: CASSPGGRSSYEQYF. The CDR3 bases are TGTGCCAGCAGCCCAGGGGGACGGAGCTCCTACGAGCAGTACTTC.

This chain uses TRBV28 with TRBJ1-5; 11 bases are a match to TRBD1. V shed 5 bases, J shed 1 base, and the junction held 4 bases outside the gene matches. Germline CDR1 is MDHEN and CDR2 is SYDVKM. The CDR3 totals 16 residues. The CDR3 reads CASSGTGGRSNQPQHF. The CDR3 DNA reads TGTGCCAGCAGTGGGACAGGGGGAAGAAGCAATCAGCCCCAGCATTTT.

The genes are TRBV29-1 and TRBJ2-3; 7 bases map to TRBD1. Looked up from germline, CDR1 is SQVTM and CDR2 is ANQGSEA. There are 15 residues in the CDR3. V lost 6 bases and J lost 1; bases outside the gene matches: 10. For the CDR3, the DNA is TGCAGCGTGACGAGACTTGGACAGGGCACAGATACGCAGTATTTT. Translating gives CSVTRLGQGTDTQYF.

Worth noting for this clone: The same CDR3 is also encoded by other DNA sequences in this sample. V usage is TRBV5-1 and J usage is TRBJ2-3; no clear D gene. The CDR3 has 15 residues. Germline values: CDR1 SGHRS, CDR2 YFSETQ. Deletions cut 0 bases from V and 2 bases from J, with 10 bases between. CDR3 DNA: TGCGCCAGCAGCTTGGCCTCTGGCTCCACAGATACGCAGTATTTT. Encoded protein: CASSLASGSTDTQYF.

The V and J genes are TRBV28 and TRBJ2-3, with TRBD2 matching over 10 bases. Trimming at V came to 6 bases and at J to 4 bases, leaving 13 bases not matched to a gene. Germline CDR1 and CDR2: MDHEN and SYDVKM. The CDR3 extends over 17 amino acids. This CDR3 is CASSPGASGSVADTQYF. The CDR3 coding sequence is TGTGCCAGCAGCCCCGGGGCTAGCGGGAGTGTCGCAGATACGCAGTATTTT.

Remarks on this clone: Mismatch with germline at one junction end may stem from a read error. The chain's CDR3 is CATSRDAQATSSNEQFF. Written as DNA, the CDR3 is TGTGCCACCAGCAGAGATGCCCAGGCCACATCCTCCAATGAGCAGTTCTTC. V is TRBV15 and J is TRBJ2-1; unclear D gene. Germline assignment: CDR1 LNHNV and CDR2 YYDKDF (reference sequence). The CDR3 loop spans 17 amino acids. The complete variable domain, with remaining parts taken from reference TRBV15 and TRBJ2-1, reads DAMVIQNPRYQVTQFGKPVTLSCSQTLNHNVMYWYQQKSSQAPKLLFHYYDKDFNNEADTPDNFQSRRPNTSFCFLDIRSPGLGDTAMYLCATSRDAQATSSNEQFFGPGTRLTVL.

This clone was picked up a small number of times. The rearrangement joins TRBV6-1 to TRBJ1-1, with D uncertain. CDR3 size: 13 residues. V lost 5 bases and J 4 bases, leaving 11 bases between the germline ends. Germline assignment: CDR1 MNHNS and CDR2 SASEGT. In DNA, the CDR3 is TGTGCCAGCAGTCAGGCCGATGTCACTGAAGCTTTCTTT. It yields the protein CASSQADVTEAFF.

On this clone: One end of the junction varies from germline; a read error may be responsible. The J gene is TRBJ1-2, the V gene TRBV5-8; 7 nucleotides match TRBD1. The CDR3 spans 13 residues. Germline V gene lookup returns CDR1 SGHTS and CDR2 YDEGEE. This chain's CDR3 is CASRLGTAYGYTF. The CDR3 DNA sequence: TGTGCCAGCAGATTGGGGACAGCCTATGGCTACACCTTC.

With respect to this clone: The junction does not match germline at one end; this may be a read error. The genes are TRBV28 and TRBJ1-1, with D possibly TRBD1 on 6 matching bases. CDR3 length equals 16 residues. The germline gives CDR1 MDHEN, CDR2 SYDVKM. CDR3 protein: CASSLFETLGDTEAFF. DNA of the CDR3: TGTGCCAGCAGCCTATTCGAAACGCTGGGGGACACTGAAGCCTTCTTT.

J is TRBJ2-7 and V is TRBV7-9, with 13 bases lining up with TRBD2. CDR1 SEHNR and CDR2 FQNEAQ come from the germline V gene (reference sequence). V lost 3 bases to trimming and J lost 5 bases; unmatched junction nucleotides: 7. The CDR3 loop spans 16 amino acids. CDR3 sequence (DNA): TGTGCCAGCAGCTTCACTAGCGGGAGGGCGGTCCACGAGCAGTACTTC. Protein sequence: CASSFTSGRAVHEQYF.

The CDR3 sequence is CASSFPGGHEKLFF. Here the CDR3 DNA reads TGTGCCAGCAGTTTCCCGGGGGGGCATGAAAAACTGTTTTTT. This rearrangement joins TRBV28 to TRBJ1-4; maybe TRBD1 (6 bases). V dropped 3 bases and J dropped 6 bases, with 11 bases sitting between them. The CDR3 consists of 14 residues. Germline V gives CDR1 MDHEN, CDR2 SYDVKM.

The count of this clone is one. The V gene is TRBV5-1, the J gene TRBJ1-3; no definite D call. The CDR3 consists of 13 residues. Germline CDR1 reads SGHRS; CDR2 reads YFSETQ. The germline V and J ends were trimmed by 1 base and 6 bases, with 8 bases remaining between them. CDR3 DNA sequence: TGCGCCAGCAGCTTGTCAGGATTAAACACCATATATTTT. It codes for CASSLSGLNTIYF.

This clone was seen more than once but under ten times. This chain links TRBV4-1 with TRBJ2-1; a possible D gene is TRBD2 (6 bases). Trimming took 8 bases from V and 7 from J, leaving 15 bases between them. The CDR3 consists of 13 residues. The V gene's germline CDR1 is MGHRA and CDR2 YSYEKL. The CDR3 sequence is CASGGRTLNEQFF. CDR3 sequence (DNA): TGCGCCAGCGGGGGGAGGACTCTAAATGAGCAGTTCTTC.

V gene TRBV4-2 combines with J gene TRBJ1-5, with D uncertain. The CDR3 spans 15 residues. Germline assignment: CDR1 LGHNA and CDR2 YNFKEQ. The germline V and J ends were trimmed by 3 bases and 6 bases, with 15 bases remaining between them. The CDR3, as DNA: TGTGCCAGCAGCCATATTTGGGGAGCAGGTCAGCCCCAGCATTTT. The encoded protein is CASSHIWGAGQPQHF.

The CDR3: CASSPPLAGGQETQYF. The CDR3 DNA reads TGTGCCAGCAGCCCCCCCTTAGCGGGAGGGCAAGAGACCCAGTACTTC. The rearrangement uses TRBV5-5 and TRBJ2-5; the match to TRBD2 covers 11 bases. The J segment lost 2 bases and the V segment lost 4 bases, leaving 7 bases of the junction unmatched. There are 16 residues in the CDR3. Germline V gene data show CDR1 as SGHKS and CDR2 as YYEKEE (reference sequence).